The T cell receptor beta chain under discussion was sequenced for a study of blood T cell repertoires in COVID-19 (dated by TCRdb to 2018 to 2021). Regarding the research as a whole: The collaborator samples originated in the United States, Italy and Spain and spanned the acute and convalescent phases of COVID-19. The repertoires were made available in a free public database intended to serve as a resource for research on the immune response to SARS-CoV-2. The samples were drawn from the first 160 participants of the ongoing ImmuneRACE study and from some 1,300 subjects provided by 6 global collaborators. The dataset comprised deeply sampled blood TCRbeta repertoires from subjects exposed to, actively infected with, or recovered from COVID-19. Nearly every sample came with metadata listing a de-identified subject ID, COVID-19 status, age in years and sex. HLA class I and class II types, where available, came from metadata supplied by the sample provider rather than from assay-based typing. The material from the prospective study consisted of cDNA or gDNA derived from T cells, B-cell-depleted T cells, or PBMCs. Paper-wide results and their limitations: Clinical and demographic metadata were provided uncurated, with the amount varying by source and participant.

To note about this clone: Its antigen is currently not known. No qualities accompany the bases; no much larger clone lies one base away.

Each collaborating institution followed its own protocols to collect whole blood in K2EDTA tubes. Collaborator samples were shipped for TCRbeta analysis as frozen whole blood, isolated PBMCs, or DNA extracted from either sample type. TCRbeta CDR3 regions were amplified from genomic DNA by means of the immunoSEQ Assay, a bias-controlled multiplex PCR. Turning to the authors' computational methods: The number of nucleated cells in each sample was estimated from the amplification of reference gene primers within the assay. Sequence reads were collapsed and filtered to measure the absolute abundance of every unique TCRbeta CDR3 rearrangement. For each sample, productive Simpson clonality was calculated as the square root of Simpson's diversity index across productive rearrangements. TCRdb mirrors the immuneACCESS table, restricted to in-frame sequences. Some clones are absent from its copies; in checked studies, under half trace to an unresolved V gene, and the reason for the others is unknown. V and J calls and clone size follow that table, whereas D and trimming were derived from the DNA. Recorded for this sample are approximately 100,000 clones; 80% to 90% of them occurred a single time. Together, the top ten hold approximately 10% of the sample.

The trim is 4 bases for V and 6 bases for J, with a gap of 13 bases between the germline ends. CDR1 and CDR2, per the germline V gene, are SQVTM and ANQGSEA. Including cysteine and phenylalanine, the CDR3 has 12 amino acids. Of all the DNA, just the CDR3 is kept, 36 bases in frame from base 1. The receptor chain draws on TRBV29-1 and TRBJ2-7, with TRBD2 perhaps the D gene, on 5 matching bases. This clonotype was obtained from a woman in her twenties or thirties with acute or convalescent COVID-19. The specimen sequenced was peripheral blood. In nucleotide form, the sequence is TGCAGCGTTGGCGGGCCCCTCAGCGAGCAGTACTTC. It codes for CSVGGPLSEQYF.